The present entry profiles one TCR beta chain with its context. Genomic DNA of every subset was divided equally among multiple immunoSEQ plates. With ten immunoSEQ deep assay plates, unsorted PBMC DNA underwent sequencing. The data were produced by immunoSEQ multiplex PCR, yet TCRdb's version contains in-frame clones alone and is incomplete. The table has approximately 510,000 clones, 79% seen once. The sample belongs to a study of shared clonotypes between healthy human individuals. All donors were healthy HIV-negative adults lacking recent acute infections or vaccinations. Genomic DNA for unsorted samples, which was extracted with the QIAamp DNA Blood Mini kit, came from some 90 million PBMCs. This CDR3 region has 16 residues. The V gene end was trimmed by 2 bases and the J gene end by 6 bases; junction bases not matched to a gene: 10. Looked up from germline, CDR1 is MNHEY and CDR2 is SVGAGI.

The chain uses TRBV6-5 and TRBJ2-3; the match to TRBD2 covers 8 bases. The material sequenced was PBMCs. The sequence derives from a woman aged 40 to 50 in good health. Some clones in this sample may be carry-over from other donors' samples. The chain's CDR3 is CASSYVPGRAEDTQYF. Here the CDR3 DNA reads TGTGCCAGCAGTTACGTTCCCGGGAGGGCCGAGGATACGCAGTATTTT.